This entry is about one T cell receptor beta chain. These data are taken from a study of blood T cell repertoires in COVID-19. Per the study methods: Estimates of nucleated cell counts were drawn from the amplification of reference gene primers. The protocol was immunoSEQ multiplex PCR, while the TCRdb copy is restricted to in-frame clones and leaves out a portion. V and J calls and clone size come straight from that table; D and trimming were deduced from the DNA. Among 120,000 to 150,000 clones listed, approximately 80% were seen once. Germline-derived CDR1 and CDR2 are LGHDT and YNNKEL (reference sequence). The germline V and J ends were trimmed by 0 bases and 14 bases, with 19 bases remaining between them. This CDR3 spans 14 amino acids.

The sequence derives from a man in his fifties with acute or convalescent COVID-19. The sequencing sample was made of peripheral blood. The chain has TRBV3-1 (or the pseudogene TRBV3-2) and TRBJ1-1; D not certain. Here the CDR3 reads CASSQEGAGGRVFF. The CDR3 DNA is TGTGCCAGCAGCCAAGAAGGCGCGGGAGGGCGAGTATTCTTT.